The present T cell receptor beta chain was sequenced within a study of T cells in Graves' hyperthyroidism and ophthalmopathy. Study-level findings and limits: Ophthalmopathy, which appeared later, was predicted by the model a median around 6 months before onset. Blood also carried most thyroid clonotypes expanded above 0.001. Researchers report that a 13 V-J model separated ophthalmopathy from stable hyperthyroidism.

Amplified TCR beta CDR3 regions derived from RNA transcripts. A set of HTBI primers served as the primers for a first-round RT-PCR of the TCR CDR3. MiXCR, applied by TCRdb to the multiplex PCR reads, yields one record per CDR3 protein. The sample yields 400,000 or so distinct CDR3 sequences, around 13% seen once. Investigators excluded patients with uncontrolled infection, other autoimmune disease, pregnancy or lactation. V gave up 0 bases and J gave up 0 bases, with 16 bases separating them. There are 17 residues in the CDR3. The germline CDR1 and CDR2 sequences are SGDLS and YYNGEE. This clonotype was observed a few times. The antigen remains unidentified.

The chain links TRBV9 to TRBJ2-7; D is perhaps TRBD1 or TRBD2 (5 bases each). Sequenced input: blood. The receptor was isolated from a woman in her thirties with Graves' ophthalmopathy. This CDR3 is CASSVGDVTLSSYEQYF. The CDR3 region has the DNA TGTGCCAGCAGCGTAGGGGACGTTACACTTTCCTCCTACGAGCAGTACTTC.